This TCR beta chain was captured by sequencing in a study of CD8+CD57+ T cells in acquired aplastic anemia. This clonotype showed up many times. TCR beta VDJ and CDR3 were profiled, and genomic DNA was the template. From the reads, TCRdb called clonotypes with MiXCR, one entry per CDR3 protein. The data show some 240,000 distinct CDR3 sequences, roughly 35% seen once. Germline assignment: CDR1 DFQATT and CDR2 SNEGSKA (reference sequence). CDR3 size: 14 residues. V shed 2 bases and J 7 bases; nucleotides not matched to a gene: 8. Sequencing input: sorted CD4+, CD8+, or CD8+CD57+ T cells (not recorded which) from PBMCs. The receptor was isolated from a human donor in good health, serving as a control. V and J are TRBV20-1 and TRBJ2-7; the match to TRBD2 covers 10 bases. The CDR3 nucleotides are TGCAGTGCTAGAAGGGCTAGCGGGAGTAATGAGCAGTACTTC. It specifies CSARRASGSNEQYF.